One sample yielded the 20 T cell receptor beta chains listed below, sequenced in a study of multiple sclerosis patients with progressive multifocal leukoencephalopathy. Indicated time point: 12 to 13 months of natalizumab therapy. Sequencing used immunoSEQ multiplex PCR; TCRdb keeps in-frame clones, though not all of them. The sample shows about 25,000 clones, about 91% of them seen only once. The sample in question was PBMCs, obtained from a patient treated with natalizumab. The receptors here all came from a man aged 30 to 45 with multiple sclerosis.

This clone is a singleton in its sample. This chain uses TRBV7-9 with TRBJ2-7; TRBD2 matches 10 bases. The length of the CDR3 is 14 residues. V was clipped by 1 base and J by 7 bases; unmatched bases: 4. Germline CDR1 SEHNR, CDR2 FQNEAQ (reference sequence). CDR3 DNA: TGTGCCAGCAGCTTAGGTCTAGCGGGAGTGGAGCAGTACTTC. It is translated as CASSLGLAGVEQYF.

Notes on this clone: Within the sample, other DNA sequences also encode this same CDR3. This chain uses TRBV9 with TRBJ2-7, with 9 nucleotides matching TRBD2. The CDR3 loop spans 15 amino acids. The V and J ends lost 0 bases and 2 bases, in that order; junction bases with no gene match: 3. The germline gives CDR1 SGDLS, CDR2 YYNGEE. CDR3 nucleotides: TGTGCCAGCAGCGTAGGTAGCGGGAGCCCCTACGAGCAGTACTTC. Its translation is CASSVGSGSPYEQYF. The full variable domain, rest sourced from reference TRBV9 and TRBJ2-7, is DSGVTQTPKHLITATGQRVTLRCSPRSGDLSVYWYQQSLDQGLQFLIQYYNGEERAKGNILERFSAQQFPDLHSELNLSSLELGDSALYFCASSVGSGSPYEQYFGPGTRLTVT.

The chain joins TRBV4-3 to TRBJ1-1; D may be TRBD1 (5 bases). The CDR3 has 14 residues. Germline lookup yields CDR1 LGHNA and CDR2 YSLEER. Trimming stripped 4 bases from V and 1 base from J, with 10 bases between. This CDR3 reads CASSLFGGNTEAFF. The CDR3 DNA follows: TGCGCCAGCAGCCTTTTTGGGGGGAACACTGAAGCTTTCTTT.

The chain recombines TRBV27 with TRBJ2-3; 7 bases match TRBD1. Germline CDR1 reads MNHEY; CDR2 reads SMNVEV (reference sequence). The CDR3 loop spans 16 amino acids. V lost 5 bases, J lost 2 bases, and 10 bases stayed unmatched. DNA for the CDR3: TGTGCCAGCAGTGGGACAGACCTTGGGGACACAGATACGCAGTATTTT. Amino acid sequence: CASSGTDLGDTDTQYF.

This sequence joins TRBV14 and TRBJ2-2; 10 nucleotides agree with TRBD2. V trimming: 4 bases; J trimming: 5 bases; junction bases outside the gene matches: 1. The CDR3 is 14 residues long. Germline CDR1 and CDR2: SGHDN and FVKESK. CDR3 in DNA: TGTGCCAGCAGCCTACTAGCGGGAACCGGGGAGCTGTTTTTT. This gives the protein CASSLLAGTGELFF.

This chain uses TRBV4-3 with TRBJ2-2; TRBD2 agrees at 13 bases. The CDR3 sequence is 17 residues long. J was trimmed by 0 bases and V by 3 bases; bases with no gene match: 1. Per germline, CDR1 LGHNA and CDR2 YSLEER. The CDR3, as DNA: TGCGCCAGCAGCCAGGGACTAGCGGGACCGAACACCGGGGAGCTGTTTTTT. Encoded protein: CASSQGLAGPNTGELFF.

The chain carries TRBV4-1 and TRBJ2-7; 10 bases fit TRBD2. After removal of 0 bases from V and 5 bases from J, the junction contained 7 bases not matched to a gene. CDR3 length: 16 residues. Per germline, CDR1 MGHRA and CDR2 YSYEKL. The CDR3 sequence is CASSQDGSLAGDEQYF. CDR3 DNA: TGCGCCAGCAGCCAAGATGGGTCCCTAGCGGGAGACGAGCAGTACTTC.

This clone occurred a few times. The gene calls are TRBV19 and TRBJ2-7; D not resolved. CDR3 length: 12 residues. The germline V and J ends were trimmed by 0 bases and 4 bases, with 4 bases remaining between them. Germline V gives CDR1 LNHDA, CDR2 SQIVND (reference sequence). CDR3 region: CASSIEGYEQYF. The CDR3, as DNA: TGTGCCAGTAGTATAGAGGGGTACGAGCAGTACTTC.

The chain has TRBV5-8 and TRBJ2-7; D may be TRBD1 (5 bases). V lost 2 bases and J 2 bases, leaving 11 bases between the germline ends. This CDR3 spans 14 amino acids. Germline CDR1 reads SGHTS; CDR2 reads YDEGEE. The CDR3 spells CASSFRAGTYEQYF. The CDR3 nucleotides are TGTGCCAGCAGCTTCAGGGCAGGAACCTACGAGCAGTACTTC.

The chain recombines TRBV2 with TRBJ2-7; D is ambiguous. In germline, CDR1 is SNHLY, CDR2 FYNNEI. This CDR3 is built from 10 residues. Trimming left V 5 bases short and J 4 bases short, with 3 bases between. The CDR3 loop is CASSIYEQYF. Here the CDR3 DNA reads TGTGCCAGCAGTATTTACGAGCAGTACTTC.

The chain couples TRBV5-8 to TRBJ2-7; 9 bases agree with TRBD1. The J segment lost 3 bases and the V segment lost 4 bases, leaving 8 bases of the junction unmatched. Germline assignment: CDR1 SGHTS and CDR2 YDEGEE. The CDR3 totals 15 residues. As DNA, the CDR3 is TGTGCCAGCAGCCGTCCGAGGACAGGGGACTACGAGCAGTACGTC. Translating it yields CASSRPRTGDYEQYV.

This sequence joins TRBV27 and TRBJ2-7, with 8 positions matching TRBD1. Looked up from germline, CDR1 is MNHEY and CDR2 is SMNVEV (reference sequence). The CDR3 is 14 residues long. J lost 2 bases, V lost 5 bases, and 5 bases had no gene match. Written as DNA, the CDR3 is TGTGCCAGCAGTAAGACAGGGGCAACCTACGAGCAGTACTTC. Residues: CASSKTGATYEQYF.

V and J are TRBV19 and TRBJ2-1; the match to TRBD1 covers 12 bases. The CDR3 spans 16 residues. CDR1 LNHDA and CDR2 SQIVND come from the germline V gene (reference sequence). Losses at the gene ends were 7 bases for V and 6 bases for J; bases not matched to a gene: 10. The DNA for the CDR3 is TGTGCCAGTAATCCCGGGACAGGGGGCGAAGCCAATGAGCAGTTCTTC. It codes for CASNPGTGGEANEQFF.

This clone was recorded only once. The chain employs TRBV10-3 and TRBJ2-7; possibly TRBD2 for D (5 bases). V was cut by 0 bases and J by 2 bases, with 14 bases left in between. Looked up from germline, CDR1 is ENHRY and CDR2 is SYGVKD. The CDR3 extends over 16 amino acids. CDR3 bases: TGTGCCATCAGTGAGTCGACTACACTAAAACCCTACGAGCAGTACTTC. Protein sequence: CAISESTTLKPYEQYF.

Regarding this clone: This is likely a read error, given that the CDR3 carries no conserved phenylalanine or tryptophan at its end. This chain connects TRBV18 to TRBJ2-7; 11 bases are shared with TRBD1. This CDR3 spans 15 amino acids. Germline assignment: CDR1 KGHSH and CDR2 LQKENI. The junction had 1 base not matched to a gene; V was cut back by 2 bases and J by 1 base. The CDR3 here is CASSPGTGGSYEQYG. CDR3 in DNA: TGTGCCAGCTCACCAGGGACAGGGGGGTCCTACGAGCAGTACGGC.

The chain couples TRBV18 to TRBJ2-3, with TRBD2 matching 7 bases. J was trimmed by 2 bases and V by 5 bases; bases with no gene match: 10. Germline lookup yields CDR1 KGHSH and CDR2 LQKENI. This CDR3 comprises 16 residues. The CDR3 sequence is CASSSRASGPTDTQYF. The DNA for the CDR3 is TGTGCCAGCTCATCCAGGGCTAGCGGACCCACAGATACGCAGTATTTT.

The rearrangement links TRBV4-3 to TRBJ1-2; a possible D gene is TRBD1 (5 bases). Germline assignment: CDR1 LGHNA and CDR2 YSLEER. The germline V and J ends were trimmed by 0 bases and 0 bases, with 11 bases remaining between them. This CDR3 has 16 residues. The CDR3 loop reads CASSQDGTATNYGYTF. CDR3 DNA: TGCGCCAGCAGCCAAGATGGGACGGCGACTAACTATGGCTACACCTTC.

The gene calls are TRBV18 and TRBJ1-2; D call uncertain. The germline V gene has CDR1 KGHSH and CDR2 LQKENI. The ends were cut back, 4 bases at V and 4 bases at J, with 10 bases in the middle. The length of the CDR3 is 13 residues. This CDR3 reads CASSQQTLYGYTF. In DNA, the CDR3 is TGTGCCAGCTCACAACAGACTCTCTATGGCTACACCTTC.

The CDR3 DNA reads TGTGCCAGCAGGGCACAGGCACAGACCTATGGCTACACCTTC. This sequence encodes CASRAQAQTYGYTF. The chain uses TRBV7-2 and TRBJ1-2; D is perhaps TRBD1 (5 bases). CDR3 size: 14 residues. Germline values: CDR1 SGHTA, CDR2 FQGNSA. V shed 6 bases and J shed 4 bases, with 15 bases lying between them.

This sequence joins TRBV18 and TRBJ1-1; perhaps TRBD1 as D (6 bases). Trimming removed 6 bases from V and 4 bases from J, with 15 bases in between. Looked up from germline, CDR1 is KGHSH and CDR2 is LQKENI. The CDR3 is 14 residues long. CDR3: CASSPRDKSTEAFF. The CDR3, as DNA: TGTGCCAGCTCCCCCCGGGACAAAAGCACTGAAGCTTTCTTT.